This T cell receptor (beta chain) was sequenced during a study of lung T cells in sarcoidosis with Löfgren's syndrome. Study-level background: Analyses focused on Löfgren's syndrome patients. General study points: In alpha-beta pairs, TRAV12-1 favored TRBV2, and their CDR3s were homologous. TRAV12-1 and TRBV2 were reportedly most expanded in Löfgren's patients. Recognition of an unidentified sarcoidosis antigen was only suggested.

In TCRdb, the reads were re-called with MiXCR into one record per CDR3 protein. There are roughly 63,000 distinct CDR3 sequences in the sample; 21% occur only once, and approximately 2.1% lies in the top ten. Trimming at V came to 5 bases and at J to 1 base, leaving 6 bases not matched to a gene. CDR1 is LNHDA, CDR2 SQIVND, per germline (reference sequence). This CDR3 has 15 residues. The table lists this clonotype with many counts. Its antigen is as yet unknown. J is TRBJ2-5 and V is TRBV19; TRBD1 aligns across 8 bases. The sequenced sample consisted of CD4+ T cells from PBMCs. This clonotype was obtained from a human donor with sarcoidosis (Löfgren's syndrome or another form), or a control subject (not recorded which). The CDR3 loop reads CASSRNRGFQETQYF. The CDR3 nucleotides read TGTGCCAGTAGTCGAAACAGGGGGTTCCAAGAGACCCAGTACTTC.